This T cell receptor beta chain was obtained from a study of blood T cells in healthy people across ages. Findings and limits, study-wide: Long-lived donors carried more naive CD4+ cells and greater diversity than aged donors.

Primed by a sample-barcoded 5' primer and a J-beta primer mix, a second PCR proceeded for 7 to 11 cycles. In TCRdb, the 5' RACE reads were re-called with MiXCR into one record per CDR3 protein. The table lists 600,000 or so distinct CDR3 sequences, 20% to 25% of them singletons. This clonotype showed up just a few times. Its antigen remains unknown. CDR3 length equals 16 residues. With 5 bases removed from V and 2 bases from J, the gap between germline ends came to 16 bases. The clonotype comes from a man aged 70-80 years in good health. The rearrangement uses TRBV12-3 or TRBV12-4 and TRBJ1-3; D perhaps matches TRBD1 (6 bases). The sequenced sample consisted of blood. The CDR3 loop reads CASSPRRDRTGNTIYF. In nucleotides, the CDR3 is TGTGCCAGCAGTCCCCGCCGCGACAGGACTGGAAACACCATATATTTT.